This TCR beta chain originates from a study of post-analysis software for immune sequencing data. TCR beta cDNA libraries included unique molecular identifiers. TCRdb passed the PCR reads through MiXCR, listing each CDR3 protein once. Here the sample spans 150,000 to 200,000 distinct CDR3 sequences, about 34% being singletons. This CDR3 comprises 14 residues. The V gene's germline CDR1 is SGHTA and CDR2 FQGNSA. Sequenced here: blood, sampled after autologous hematopoietic stem cell transplantation. This sequence was found in a girl aged 10-17 years with multiple sclerosis. The chain recombines TRBV7-2 with TRBJ2-5; D is perhaps TRBD1 (7 bases). With the DNA end fitting TRBJ2-7 better, the J assignment may be wrong. CDR3 in DNA: TGTGCCAGCAGCTTAGATTTCAGGGGGGACGAGCAGTACTTC. Translation: CASSLDFRGDEQYF.